Listed below are T cell receptor beta chains from one sample, sequenced in a study of T-cell reconstitution after alpha-beta-depleted transplantation in children. Each CDR3 protein gets one entry after TCRdb re-called the PCR reads with MiXCR. The data contain 750,000 to 950,000 distinct CDR3 sequences, around 15% of them seen just once; the ten biggest clones take up just under 5%. The sample consisted of PBMCs, mostly from graft donor cells, taken 360 days after TCRalphabeta/CD19-depleted stem cell transplant. These receptors came from a male patient between 5 and 17 years old who had a stem cell transplant for acute lymphoblastic leukemia, so the T cells may come from the graft donor. Each CDR3 is given with its conserved first and last residue. The order of the fields is clone size, V gene, D gene, J gene, CDR3 protein, CDR3 DNA. D genes are given only for firm matches. Clone size, where shown, is once, few, many, or a class for clones that have expanded.

>few|TRBV5-1|TRBD2|TRBJ2-3
CASSLISGGPADTQYF
TGCGCCAGCAGCTTGATATCGGGAGGGCCCGCAGATACGCAGTATTTT
>.|TRBV12-3/TRBV12-4|.|TRBJ2-6
CASSLDPGVAGANVLTF
TGTGCCAGCAGTTTAGACCCAGGGGTGGCTGGGGCCAACGTCCTGACTTTC
>.|TRBV12-3/TRBV12-4|.|TRBJ2-7
CASSTHTGLAYEQYF
TGTGCCAGCAGCACCCATACAGGCTTGGCCTACGAGCAGTACTTC
>many|TRBV7-9|.|TRBJ2-3
CASSATGLTDTQYF
TGTGCCAGCAGCGCCACGGGACTTACAGATACGCAGTATTTT
>.|TRBV29-1|.|TRBJ1-2
CSAMDPYGYTF
TGCAGCGCCATGGACCCCTATGGCTACACCTTC
>.|TRBV29-1|TRBD2|TRBJ2-3
CSVGLAADTQYF
TGCAGCGTCGGACTAGCGGCAGATACGCAGTATTTT
>.|TRBV20-1|TRBD2|TRBJ2-5
CSASPLAGVSETQYF
TGCAGTGCTAGCCCACTAGCGGGAGTTTCAGAGACCCAGTACTTC
>few|TRBV28|TRBD2|TRBJ2-5
CASRTRLAGGRETQYF
TGTGCCAGCAGAACGAGACTAGCGGGAGGGCGTGAGACCCAGTACTTC
>.|TRBV5-1|.|TRBJ2-7
CASSADFGGPQYF
TGCGCCAGCAGCGCGGACTTTGGGGGACCGCAGTACTTC
>few|TRBV7-9|.|TRBJ1-1
CASSLIWARGTEAFF
TGTGCCAGCAGCTTAATATGGGCGCGAGGCACTGAAGCTTTCTTT
>many|TRBV28|.|TRBJ2-1
CASSSGPRGSHNEQFF
TGTGCCAGCAGTTCCGGGCCCCGGGGCTCCCACAATGAGCAGTTCTTC